This T cell receptor beta chain is from a study of CD8 T cells in ankylosing spondylitis. Study-wide points: Significantly higher representation of disease-linked clones was reported for matched ankylosing spondylitis synovial fluid. Earlier literature documents some of the motif variants in reactive arthritis synovial fluid and blood. About 8 highly homologous variants made up a TCR beta motif, and this motif appeared characteristic of ankylosing spondylitis blood.

This clonotype was counted many times. Antigen: not known. Germline assignment: CDR1 DFQATT and CDR2 SNEGSKA (reference sequence). The CDR3 has 12 amino acids. The V gene lost 5 bases and the J gene lost 4 bases, with 9 bases spanning the gap. Construction of TCR beta libraries was performed using quantitative 5'-RACE with molecular barcodes. Via MiXCR, TCRdb re-called the 5' RACE reads, giving one row per CDR3 protein. The sample lists approximately 400,000 distinct CDR3 sequences, 17% seen once, with under 1.2% in the top ten. The specimen was blood, either unsorted or a sorted T cell fraction (not recorded which). The V and J genes are TRBV20-1 and TRBJ1-5; possible D gene TRBD1, 5 bases. The origin of this receptor is a male donor with ankylosing spondylitis. The CDR3 loop is CSAEGQNQPQHF. DNA of the CDR3: TGCAGTGCTGAGGGGCAGAATCAGCCCCAGCATTTT.